The 5 T cell receptor beta chains in this list originate from one sample, sequenced in a study of blood T cell repertoires in COVID-19. Assay used: immunoSEQ multiplex PCR; TCRdb lists only in-frame clones, some missing. Of about 200,000 clones in the sample, more than 65% were seen once. Material: peripheral blood. The receptors were sampled from a woman older than 75 with acute or convalescent COVID-19.

A few counts support this clone. DNA of the CDR3: TGTGCCAGCAGCCCCGGTTGGATGCGGCACGAGCAGTACTTC. Encoded protein: CASSPGWMRHEQYF. This chain connects TRBV7-2 to TRBJ2-7; the D is unclear. V dropped 5 bases and J dropped 5 bases, with 16 bases sitting between them. The CDR3 consists of 14 residues. Germline CDR1 is SGHTA and CDR2 is FQGNSA. The complete variable domain, with remaining parts taken from reference TRBV7-2 and TRBJ2-7, reads GAGVSQSPSNKVTEKGKDVELRCDPISGHTALYWYRQSLGQGLEFLIYFQGNSAPDKSGLPSDRFSAERTGGSVSTLTIQRTQQEDSAVYLCASSPGWMRHEQYFGPGTRLTVT.

The gene calls are TRBV7-2 and TRBJ2-3; TRBD1 might be the D (5 bases). The CDR3 is 13 amino acids. CDR1 is SGHTA, CDR2 FQGNSA, per germline. The V gene lost 5 bases and the J gene lost 10 bases, with 16 bases spanning the gap. The CDR3 loop is CASSESQGISQYF. The CDR3 nucleotides read TGTGCCAGCAGCGAGTCCCAGGGTATATCGCAGTATTTT. Using reference TRBV7-2 and TRBJ2-3 for the parts outside the CDR3, the full variable domain is GAGVSQSPSNKVTEKGKDVELRCDPISGHTALYWYRQSLGQGLEFLIYFQGNSAPDKSGLPSDRFSAERTGGSVSTLTIQRTQQEDSAVYLCASSESQGISQYFGPGTRLTVL.

The chain is built from TRBV3-1 (or the pseudogene TRBV3-2) and TRBJ2-1; 8 bases agree with TRBD2. Trimming took 2 bases from V and 2 from J; bases not matched to a gene: 11. The CDR3 is made up of 18 amino acids. The germline V gene encodes CDR1 LGHDT and CDR2 YNNKEL (reference sequence). Here the CDR3 reads CASSQNPTGTRTYNEQFF. In nucleotides, the CDR3 is TGTGCCAGCAGCCAAAACCCTACCGGGACTAGAACCTACAATGAGCAGTTCTTC.

This chain links TRBV11-2 with TRBJ1-6; possibly TRBD1 for D (6 bases). V gave up 0 bases and J gave up 8 bases, with 11 bases separating them. The CDR3 loop spans 15 amino acids. Germline CDR1 SGHAT, CDR2 FQNNGV. The CDR3 bases are TGTGCCAGCAGCTTAGAGGCAGGGGTTTATTCACCCCTCCACTTT. This translates into CASSLEAGVYSPLHF.

The chain uses TRBV14 and TRBJ1-1; the D is unclear. V lost 4 bases, J lost 2 bases, and 14 bases lay in between. CDR1 SGHDN and CDR2 FVKESK come from the germline V gene. CDR3 size: 15 residues. The CDR3: CASSPPGMVNTEAFF. The CDR3 bases are TGTGCCAGCAGCCCTCCAGGCATGGTCAACACTGAAGCTTTCTTT.